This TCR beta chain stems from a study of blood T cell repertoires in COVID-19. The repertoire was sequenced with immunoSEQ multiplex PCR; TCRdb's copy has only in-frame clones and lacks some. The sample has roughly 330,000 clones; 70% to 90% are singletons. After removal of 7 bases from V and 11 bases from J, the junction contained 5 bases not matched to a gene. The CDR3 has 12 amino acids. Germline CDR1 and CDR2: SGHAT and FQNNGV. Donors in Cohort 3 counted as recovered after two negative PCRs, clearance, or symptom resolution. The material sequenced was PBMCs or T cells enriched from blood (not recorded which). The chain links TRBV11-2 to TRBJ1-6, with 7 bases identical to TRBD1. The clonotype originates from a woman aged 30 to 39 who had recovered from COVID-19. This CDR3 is CASNGQGAPLHF. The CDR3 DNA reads TGTGCCAGCAATGGTCAGGGGGCACCCCTCCACTTT. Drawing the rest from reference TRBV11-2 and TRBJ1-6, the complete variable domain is EAGVAQSPRYKIIEKRQSVAFWCNPISGHATLYWYQQILGQGPKLLIQFQNNGVVDDSQLPKDRFSAERLKGVDSTLKIQPAKLEDSAVYLCASNGQGAPLHFGNGTRLTVT.